This T cell receptor (beta chain) originates from a study of T cell responses to AZD1222 COVID-19 vaccine. General study findings and limits: Donors skewed white British and female; clonal diversity was possibly underestimated. The repertoires were collected only after the peak T cell response.

This CDR3 has 14 residues. Germline CDR1 and CDR2: SGHNT and YENEEA. V was pared by 2 bases and J by 4 bases, with 9 bases between. As regards this clone: What it recognizes is unknown.

Here immunoSEQ multiplex PCR was the method, and the copy in TCRdb shows in-frame clones only, minus some. The data show around 80,000 clones, about 92% seen once. The J gene is TRBJ2-1, the V gene TRBV11-3; D is undetermined. Sequences were derived from peripheral blood, sampled 28 days after the second AZD1222 dose. The receptor was derived from an adult who received the AZD1222 COVID-19 vaccine. The DNA of the CDR3 is TGTGCCAGCAGCTTACCAGGAGCTTACAATGAGCAGTTCTTC. Its translation: CASSLPGAYNEQFF.